The entry below describes one T cell receptor (beta chain). This sample was taken from a study of blood T cell repertoires in COVID-19. The J segment lost 6 bases and the V segment lost 1 base, leaving 5 bases of the junction unmatched. Germline CDR1 is SGHNT and CDR2 is YYREEE (reference sequence). The CDR3 loop spans 17 amino acids. Assay: immunoSEQ multiplex PCR; the TCRdb copy retains only in-frame clones and omits some. Among 150,000 to 200,000 clones listed, 83% were seen once. The chain links TRBV5-4 to TRBJ2-2; 14 nucleotides align to TRBD2. The TCR originated in a woman in her 70s with COVID-19, enrolled during active disease. Sequenced input: peripheral blood. CDR3: CASSLPGLAGGSGELFF. CDR3 sequence (DNA): TGTGCCAGCAGCTTGCCAGGACTAGCGGGAGGCTCCGGGGAGCTGTTTTTT.